This passage covers 13 T cell receptor beta chains from one sample sequenced in a study of post-analysis software for immune sequencing data. Regarding the study as a whole: There were five or six TRBV segments more frequent in patients than controls, and TRBV5-6, TRBV5-1 and TRBV20-1 were among them.

Every TCR beta cDNA library bore unique molecular identifiers. TCRdb reprocessed the PCR reads with MiXCR, giving one entry per CDR3 protein. The sample yields fewer than 850,000 distinct CDR3 sequences, approximately 30% seen once. These TCRs' antigens remain unknown. Specimen: blood. The receptors were gathered from a girl between 10 and 17 years old with multiple sclerosis.

This clonotype was seen only a few times. This chain joins TRBV29-1 and TRBJ2-1, with 7 bases that match TRBD2. The CDR3 has 12 amino acids. Germline CDR1 and CDR2: SQVTM and ANQGSEA. V trimming: 7 bases; J trimming: 5 bases; junction bases outside the gene matches: 5. CDR3 protein: CSAGGVHNEQFF. The CDR3 region has the DNA TGCAGCGCTGGGGGGGTCCACAATGAGCAGTTCTTC.

The chain joins TRBV4-1 to TRBJ1-3; D ambiguous. CDR1 and CDR2 (germline): MGHRA, YSYEKL. The CDR3 spans 16 residues. With 0 bases removed from V and 0 bases from J, the gap between germline ends came to 9 bases. The CDR3 DNA sequence: TGCGCCAGCAGCCAAGAGGGGTGGAGCTCTGGAAACACCATATATTTT. Encoded protein: CASSQEGWSSGNTIYF.

There are a few counts of this clonotype. This chain connects TRBV12-3 or TRBV12-4 to TRBJ2-7, with D possibly TRBD2 on 5 matching bases. V was cut by 1 base and J by 6 bases, with 16 bases left in between. CDR3 size: 15 residues. The CDR3 DNA reads as TGTGCCAGCAGTTTAGGCTCGGGAATAGGCTCCGAGCAGTACTTC. This codes for CASSLGSGIGSEQYF.

V and J are TRBV28 and TRBJ2-5; TRBD2 is a possible D gene (5 bases). V gave up 4 bases and J gave up 4 bases, with 13 bases separating them. CDR3 length equals 14 residues. CDR1 is MDHEN and CDR2 is SYDVKM in the germline V gene. Here the CDR3 reads CASSYRGSGETQYF. As DNA, the CDR3 is TGTGCCAGCAGTTATCGAGGGTCGGGAGAGACCCAGTACTTC. Looking up the rest from reference TRBV28 and TRBJ2-5 gives the full variable domain: DVKVTQSSRYLVKRTGEKVFLECVQDMDHENMFWYRQDPGLGLRLIYFSYDVKMKEKGDIPEGYSVSREKKERFSLILESASTNQTSMYLCASSYRGSGETQYFGPGTRLLVL.

This clonotype was detected many times. J is TRBJ2-7 and V is TRBV7-2; no clear D gene. The CDR3 loop spans 16 amino acids. Germline V gene data show CDR1 as SGHTA and CDR2 as FQGNSA. V gave up 5 bases and J gave up 1 base, with 18 bases separating them. The CDR3 DNA sequence: TGTGCCAGCAGCCGAACAGTTAAGAGAGATTCCTACGAGCAGTACTTC. Its translation is CASSRTVKRDSYEQYF.

Only a few counts were recorded for this clonotype. The chain links TRBV20-1 to TRBJ1-4; the match to TRBD1 covers 9 bases. Germline CDR1 DFQATT, CDR2 SNEGSKA (reference sequence). This CDR3 has 18 amino acids. Unmatched junction bases numbered 14, after V lost 0 bases and J lost 6 bases. The CDR3 loop is CSARDLGKMGQGYEKLFF. DNA of the CDR3: TGCAGTGCTAGAGATTTAGGAAAGATGGGACAGGGCTATGAAAAACTGTTTTTT.

V is TRBV18 and J is TRBJ2-2, with a weak D call TRBD2 (5 bases). From germline, CDR1 is KGHSH and CDR2 LQKENI. The CDR3 loop spans 17 amino acids. Trimming pared 5 bases from V and 5 bases from J, leaving 21 bases between. Here the CDR3 reads CASSTGSGDPRTGELFF. CDR3 coding DNA: TGTGCCAGCTCAACGGGATCCGGCGACCCGAGAACCGGGGAGCTGTTTTTT.

The chain joins TRBV19 to TRBJ2-5, with TRBD2 identical over 7 bases. The J call may be faulty, since TRBJ2-7 better matches the DNA end. Germline V gives CDR1 LNHDA, CDR2 SQIVND (reference sequence). CDR3 length: 13 residues. In DNA, the CDR3 is TGTGCCAGTGGGGCTAGCGGAAAATACGAGCAGTACTTC. Translated, it gives CASGASGKYEQYF.

The chain carries TRBV5-1 and TRBJ2-7; D gene ambiguous. CDR1 and CDR2 (germline): SGHRS, YFSETQ. The CDR3 covers 17 residues. The V end lost 1 base, the J end lost 0 bases, and 17 bases lay between the germline ends. The DNA of the CDR3 is TGCGCCAGCAGCTTGAGAAGGGATGGCCTAAGCTCCTACGAGCAGTACTTC. As protein: CASSLRRDGLSSYEQYF.

This clonotype was detected a few times. V usage is TRBV3-1 and J usage is TRBJ2-5; 13 bases agree with TRBD2. The CDR3 length is 18 residues. Germline CDR1 and CDR2: LGHDT and YNNKEL (reference sequence). V lost 1 base to trimming and J lost 5 bases; unmatched junction nucleotides: 10. The CDR3 nucleotides are TGTGCCAGCAGCCAAGGAAGGACTAGCGGGGGCCTCCCGGAGACCCAGTACTTC. Translated, it gives CASSQGRTSGGLPETQYF.

The gene calls are TRBV4-1 and TRBJ1-1; 7 nucleotides agree with TRBD1. Per germline, CDR1 MGHRA and CDR2 YSYEKL. The CDR3 loop spans 14 amino acids. The V gene end was trimmed by 4 bases and the J gene end by 5 bases; junction bases not matched to a gene: 7. The CDR3 loop is CASSRRRGRTEAFF. The DNA of the CDR3 is TGCGCCAGCAGCCGACGCAGGGGGAGGACTGAAGCTTTCTTT.

In this sample, this clonotype turned up a few times. V and J are TRBV5-1 and TRBJ2-1, with a possible D match to TRBD2 (5 bases). Germline V CDR1 and CDR2: SGHRS, YFSETQ. The CDR3 has 16 amino acids. Trimming removed 2 bases at V and 0 bases at J, with 12 bases between. The CDR3 here is CASSFTTSNSYNEQFF. CDR3 DNA: TGCGCCAGCAGCTTCACCACTAGTAACTCCTACAATGAGCAGTTCTTC.

The chain links TRBV10-2 to TRBJ2-7; 8 bases agree with TRBD2. The length of the CDR3 is 15 residues. V shed 2 bases and J 3 bases; nucleotides not matched to a gene: 6. Germline loops: CDR1 WSHSY, CDR2 SAAADI. This CDR3 is CASSEISGRRYEQYF. CDR3 sequence (DNA): TGCGCCAGCAGTGAGATAAGCGGGAGACGCTACGAGCAGTACTTC.